The subject of this entry is one T cell receptor (beta chain). CDR1 and CDR2 (germline): SGDLS, YYNGEE. The CDR3 consists of 14 residues. V lost 2 bases to trimming and J lost 8 bases; unmatched junction nucleotides: 6. These data belong to a study of blood T cell repertoires in COVID-19. Study-wide context: The study drew acute and convalescent COVID-19 samples from the United States, Italy and Spain. From T cells, B-cell-depleted T cells, or PBMCs came the material, which was cDNA or gDNA.

Per the authors' pipeline: Amplification with reference gene primers provided the estimates of nucleated cell counts. Assay used: immunoSEQ multiplex PCR; TCRdb lists only in-frame clones, some missing. The V and J calls and clone size are taken from that table; D and trimming were inferred from the DNA. The sample lists some 46,000 clones; around 85% were seen once. The sequence derives from a man in his sixties with acute or convalescent COVID-19. This rearrangement joins TRBV9 to TRBJ1-2, with 10 bases lining up with TRBD1. Sample: peripheral blood. The CDR3 loop is CASSVSGTGDGYTF. CDR3 in DNA: TGTGCCAGCAGCGTTTCCGGGACAGGGGACGGCTACACCTTC.